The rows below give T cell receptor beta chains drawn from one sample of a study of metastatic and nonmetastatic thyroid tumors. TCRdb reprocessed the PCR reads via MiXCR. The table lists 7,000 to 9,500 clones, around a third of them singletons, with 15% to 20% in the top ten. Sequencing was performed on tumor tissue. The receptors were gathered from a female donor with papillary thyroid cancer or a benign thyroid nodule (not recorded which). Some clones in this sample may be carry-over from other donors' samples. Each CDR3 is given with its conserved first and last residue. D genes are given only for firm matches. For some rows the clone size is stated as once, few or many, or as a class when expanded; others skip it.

TGTGCCAGCAGTTTTAGTAGAGCAGCCGAGCAGTACTTC,CASSFSRAAEQYF,few,TRBJ2-7,TRBV12-3/TRBV12-4,-
TGTGCCAGCAGTTACTCGGTGACGGGTTCTAATTCACCCCTCCACTTT,CASSYSVTGSNSPLHF,-,TRBJ1-6,TRBV6-5,-
TGTGCCAGCAGTTTACTTCTAGCGGGACTAGCGGGGGGCAAATCCTACGAGCAGTACTTC,CASSLLLAGLAGGKSYEQYF,-,TRBJ2-7,TRBV28,TRBD2
TGCAGTGCTAGCAGGGACCCCTACAATGAGCAGTTCTTC,CSASRDPYNEQFF,medium-sized,TRBJ2-1,TRBV20-1,-
TGTGCCAGCCCTCCCCGACAGGGGGACACAGATACGCAGTATTTT,CASPPRQGDTDTQYF,-,TRBJ2-3,TRBV28,TRBD1
TGTGCCAGCAGCTTGGGGACGAGCTCCTACAATGAGCAGTTCTTC,CASSLGTSSYNEQFF,medium-sized,TRBJ2-1,TRBV7-6,-
TGTGCCAGCAGCTTTGTGGTGGGGAACAGGGGGCGTCCACCAGATACGCAGTATTTT,CASSFVVGNRGRPPDTQYF,-,TRBJ2-3,TRBV11-3,TRBD1
TGTGCCAGCAGCCCAGATGGTTCACGTGGCTACACCTTC,CASSPDGSRGYTF,-,TRBJ1-2,TRBV12-3/TRBV12-4,-
TGCAGTGCCGTAGGAGCGGGAGGTACCTACGAGCAGTACTTC,CSAVGAGGTYEQYF,-,TRBJ2-7,TRBV20-1,TRBD2
TGCGCCAGCAGCTTGGCCTTGGGGGCCCAGGGGGACACTGAAGCTTTCTTT,CASSLALGAQGDTEAFF,-,TRBJ1-1,TRBV5-1,TRBD1
TGTGCCACCAGTGATTTCCAGTTGGGGGGAGAGACCCAGTACTTC,CATSDFQLGGETQYF,-,TRBJ2-5,TRBV24-1,-
TGTGCCAGCAGTTACGGTGGGAGCGGCTACACCTTC,CASSYGGSGYTF,-,TRBJ1-2,TRBV6-6,-
TGCAGTGCTCGGGATGCCGCCCCAGGAGCTTTCTTT,CSARDAAPGAFF,-,TRBJ1-1,TRBV20-1,-
TGTGCCAGCAGTTATAGTCTTTACTACGAGCATTACTTC,CASSYSLYYEHYF,-,TRBJ2-7,TRBV7-3,-
TGTGCCAGCACGATCAGGGGCTCTGGAAACACCATATATTTT,CASTIRGSGNTIYF,-,TRBJ1-3,TRBV12-3/TRBV12-4,-
TGTGCGGCGAGTCGGGGGGATAATTCACCCCTCCACTTT,CAASRGDNSPLHF,medium-sized,TRBJ1-6,TRBV2,-
TGTGCCAGCAGCCCCCCAGGGATACTTTCACCCCTCCACTTT,CASSPPGILSPLHF,-,TRBJ1-6,TRBV28,-
TGCAGTGCTAGCGAAGGGGCCAATCAGCCCCAGCATTTT,CSASEGANQPQHF,-,TRBJ1-5,TRBV20-1,-
TGTGCCAGCAGCTTAGATGGGGGAGGGCAGGAGACCCAGTACTTC,CASSLDGGGQETQYF,-,TRBJ2-5,TRBV11-3,TRBD2
TGCGCCAGCAGGGGGACAGTACCCTCGCAGTACTTC,CASRGTVPSQYF,few,TRBJ2-7,TRBV10-1,TRBD1
TGTGCCAGCAGACTTAACTGGGACAGCTCCTACAATGAGCAGTTCTTC,CASRLNWDSSYNEQFF,medium-sized,TRBJ2-1,TRBV12-3/TRBV12-4,TRBD1